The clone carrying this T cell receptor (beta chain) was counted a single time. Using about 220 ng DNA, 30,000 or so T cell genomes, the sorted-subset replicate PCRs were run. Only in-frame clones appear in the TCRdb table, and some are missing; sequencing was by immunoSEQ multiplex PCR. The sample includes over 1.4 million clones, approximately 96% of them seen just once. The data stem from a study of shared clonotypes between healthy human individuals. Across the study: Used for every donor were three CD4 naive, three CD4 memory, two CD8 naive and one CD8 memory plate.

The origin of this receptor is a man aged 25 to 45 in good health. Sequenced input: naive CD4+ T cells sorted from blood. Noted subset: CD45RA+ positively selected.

DNA of the CDR3: TGTGCCAGCAGCTTAGTAGCAGAAAGGGACTATGGCTACACCTTC. It is translated as CASSLVAERDYGYTF. The chain is built from TRBV7-2 and TRBJ1-2; no reliable D call. The CDR3 contains 15 residues. In germline, CDR1 is SGHTA, CDR2 FQGNSA. Trimming pared 1 base from V and 3 bases from J, leaving 12 bases between.